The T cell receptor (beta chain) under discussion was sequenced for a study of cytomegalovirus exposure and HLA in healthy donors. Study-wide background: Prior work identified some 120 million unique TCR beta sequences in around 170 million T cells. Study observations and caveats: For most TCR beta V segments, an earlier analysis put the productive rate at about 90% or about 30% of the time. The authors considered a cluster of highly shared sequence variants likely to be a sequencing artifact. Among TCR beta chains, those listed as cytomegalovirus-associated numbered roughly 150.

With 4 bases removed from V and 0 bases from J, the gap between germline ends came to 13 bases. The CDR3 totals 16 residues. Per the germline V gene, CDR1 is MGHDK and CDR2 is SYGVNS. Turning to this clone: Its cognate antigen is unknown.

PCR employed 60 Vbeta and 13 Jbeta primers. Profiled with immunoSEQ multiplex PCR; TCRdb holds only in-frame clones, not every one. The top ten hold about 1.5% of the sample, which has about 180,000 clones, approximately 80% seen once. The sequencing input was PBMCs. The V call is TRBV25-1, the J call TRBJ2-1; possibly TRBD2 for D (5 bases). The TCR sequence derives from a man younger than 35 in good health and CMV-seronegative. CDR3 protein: CASSGPLGSSYNEQFF. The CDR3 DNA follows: TGTGCCAGCAGTGGTCCTTTAGGGAGCTCCTACAATGAGCAGTTCTTC.